Presented here are 30 T cell receptor beta chains from one specimen sequenced in a study of blood T cell repertoires in COVID-19 (dated by TCRdb to between 2020 and 2021). Receptor libraries were prepared by the immunoSEQ multiplex PCR assay. TCRdb mirrors the immuneACCESS table, restricted to in-frame sequences. Some clones are absent from its copies; in checked studies, under half trace to an unresolved V gene, and the reason for the others is unknown. Recorded for this sample are 110,000 to 150,000 clones; about 79% of them occurred a single time. The ten top clones hold roughly 10% of the sample. Sample: peripheral blood. These receptors were taken from a man in his fifties or sixties with active or convalescent COVID-19.

CDR3 in amino acids: CASSLGGRDGGYTF. DNA for the CDR3: TGTGCCAGCAGCTTGGGAGGGAGGGATGGTGGCTACACCTTC. This rearrangement joins TRBV5-6 to TRBJ1-2; D remains unclear. There are 14 residues in the CDR3. Germline assignment: CDR1 SGHDT and CDR2 YYEEEE. Trimming removed 0 bases from V and 7 bases from J, with 13 bases in between.

The CDR3 spells CASSPSTDTQYF. Here the CDR3 DNA reads TGTGCCAGCAGCCCTTCCACAGATACGCAGTATTTT. The chain employs TRBV7-2 and TRBJ2-3, with D unclear. The V and J ends lost 5 bases and 2 bases respectively, with 5 bases between them. Germline assignment: CDR1 SGHTA and CDR2 FQGNSA. This CDR3 is built from 12 residues.

The CDR3 nucleotides read TGTGCCAGCAGCCAAGATATGTTAAGGCACCGGGGTTTTGAAAAACTGTTTTTT. Its translation: CASSQDMLRHRGFEKLFF. V gene TRBV3-1 (or the pseudogene TRBV3-2) combines with J gene TRBJ1-4; D gene unclear. This CDR3 region has 18 residues. The V and J ends lost 0 bases and 7 bases respectively, with 21 bases between them. The V gene's germline CDR1 is LGHDT and CDR2 YNNKEL (reference sequence).

The V gene is TRBV10-3, the J gene TRBJ1-2, with TRBD1 identical over 8 bases. Germline V gene data show CDR1 as ENHRY and CDR2 as SYGVKD. CDR3 length: 12 residues. V was pared by 8 bases and J by 7 bases, with 6 bases of the junction left unmatched. CDR3 in amino acids: CAIGQGGGGYTF. CDR3 sequence (DNA): TGTGCCATCGGACAGGGTGGAGGTGGCTACACCTTC.

The V and J genes are TRBV5-8 and TRBJ1-3; D gene uncertain. The V gene lost 2 bases and the J gene lost 0 bases, with 9 bases spanning the gap. Germline V lookup: CDR1 SGHTS, CDR2 YDEGEE. CDR3 length: 15 amino acids. CDR3 protein: CASSFVGFSGNTIYF. In nucleotides, the CDR3 is TGTGCCAGCAGCTTCGTTGGCTTCTCTGGAAACACCATATATTTT.

V usage is TRBV21-1 and J usage is TRBJ1-4; the table's D call, TRBD1, was not checked against the DNA. TRBV21-1 is a listed pseudogene. This CDR3 contains 15 residues. The CDR3 DNA sequence: TGTGCCAGCAGCAAAGTAACAGGGGGCAGGGAAAAACTGTTTTTT. Encoded protein: CASSKVTGGREKLFF.

This chain links TRBV25-1 with TRBJ1-5, with D tentatively TRBD1 (5 bases). Between the trimmed V and J ends, which lost 4 bases and 6 bases, there was a span of 16 bases. The CDR3 runs to 15 residues. Germline V gene data show CDR1 as MGHDK and CDR2 as SYGVNS. The CDR3 nucleotides are TGTGCCAGCAGTGGAAGTCAGGCAGGGATTCAGCCCCAGCATTTT. This codes for CASSGSQAGIQPQHF.

V is TRBV4-1 and J is TRBJ2-7, with TRBD1 matching 11 bases. This CDR3 region has 16 residues. Trimming took 4 bases from V and 2 from J; bases not matched to a gene: 7. The germline V gene encodes CDR1 MGHRA and CDR2 YSYEKL. The CDR3 nucleotides read TGCGCCAGCAGCCCACTTGGGACAGGGGGGCCCTACGAGCAGTACTTC. Protein sequence: CASSPLGTGGPYEQYF.

This clone was picked up a small number of times. The J gene is TRBJ2-2, the V gene TRBV9, with 8 bases identical to TRBD2. The CDR3 is 15 amino acids. The junction had 5 bases not matched to a gene; V was cut back by 5 bases and J by 2 bases. CDR1 and CDR2 (germline): SGDLS, YYNGEE. CDR3 in DNA: TGTGCCAGCAGTTCGGGACTAGGCAACACCGGGGAGCTGTTTTTT. It yields the protein CASSSGLGNTGELFF. Together with reference TRBV9 and TRBJ2-2, the CDR3 gives the full variable domain: DSGVTQTPKHLITATGQRVTLRCSPRSGDLSVYWYQQSLDQGLQFLIQYYNGEERAKGNILERFSAQQFPDLHSELNLSSLELGDSALYFCASSSGLGNTGELFFGEGSRLTVL.

In this sample, this clone turned up once. This chain links TRBV11-3 with TRBJ2-3, with 8 bases aligning to TRBD2. Germline V gives CDR1 SGHNT, CDR2 YENEEA. This CDR3 is built from 16 residues. V lost 2 bases and J lost 1; bases outside the gene matches: 5. CDR3 loop: CASSLQSGSGTDTQYF. For the CDR3, the DNA is TGTGCCAGCAGCTTACAGAGCGGGAGCGGCACAGATACGCAGTATTTT.

The chain joins TRBV7-2 to TRBJ2-5; D not certain. V was pared by 2 bases and J by 6 bases, with 13 bases between. CDR3 length equals 14 residues. Germline V CDR1 and CDR2: SGHTA, FQGNSA. CDR3 amino acids: CASSLLGPGKTQYF. The CDR3, as DNA: TGTGCCAGCAGCTTACTGGGCCCCGGAAAGACCCAGTACTTC.

J is TRBJ1-4 and V is TRBV5-4, with D uncertain. CDR3 length: 15 residues. V lost 0 bases to trimming and J lost 3 bases, with 9 bases between them. Germline V gene sequence: CDR1 SGHNT, CDR2 YYREEE (reference sequence). The CDR3 DNA sequence: TGTGCCAGCAGCTTGGGGCAGGTGCCTAATGAAAAACTGTTTTTT. This codes for CASSLGQVPNEKLFF.

This sequence joins TRBV4-1 and TRBJ2-7, with TRBD1 identical over 8 bases. The CDR3 consists of 15 residues. The J segment lost 3 bases and the V segment lost 2 bases, leaving 6 bases of the junction unmatched. Germline loops: CDR1 MGHRA, CDR2 YSYEKL. CDR3 coding DNA: TGCGCCAGCAGCCAAATGACAGGGGCGGTCTACGAGCAGTACGTC. Its translation is CASSQMTGAVYEQYV.

This clone was counted once. This chain joins TRBV3-1 (or the pseudogene TRBV3-2) and TRBJ1-3; D not resolved. Germline assignment: CDR1 LGHDT and CDR2 YNNKEL (reference sequence). The CDR3 runs 14 residues. V gave up 4 bases and J gave up 5 bases, with 12 bases separating them. The CDR3 DNA reads TGTGCCAGCAGCCGGACGGAGGAAAGAAACACCATATATTTT. This codes for CASSRTEERNTIYF.

This clone appeared a few times. The CDR3 sequence is CASSQMGDRYNSPLHF. For the CDR3, the DNA is TGTGCCAGCAGCCAAATGGGGGACAGGTATAATTCACCCCTCCACTTT. The J gene is TRBJ1-6, the V gene TRBV14, with 8 positions matching TRBD1. With V trimmed by 2 bases and J by 4 bases, 4 bases remained unmatched. Germline CDR1 and CDR2: SGHDN and FVKESK. CDR3 size: 16 residues.

In DNA form, the CDR3 reads TGTGCCAGCAGTAGGTCGGGACAGGGGCCGCAGTACGTC. This encodes CASSRSGQGPQYV. This chain uses TRBV6-5 with TRBJ2-7, with TRBD1 matching 10 bases. V shed 5 bases and J 9 bases; nucleotides not matched to a gene: 7. This CDR3 has 13 amino acids. In germline, CDR1 is MNHEY, CDR2 SVGAGI.

The rearrangement uses TRBV10-3 and TRBJ2-1; D may be TRBD1 (5 bases). V lost 6 bases and J 5 bases, leaving 14 bases between the germline ends. Germline CDR1 ENHRY, CDR2 SYGVKD. The CDR3 has 14 residues. The CDR3 spells CAISGDSGNNEQFF. As DNA, the CDR3 is TGTGCCATCAGCGGCGACAGTGGGAACAATGAGCAGTTCTTC.

The genes are TRBV27 and TRBJ2-2; 8 positions match TRBD2. The J segment lost 4 bases and the V segment lost 2 bases, leaving 18 bases of the junction unmatched. The CDR3 runs to 20 residues. Germline V gene lookup returns CDR1 MNHEY and CDR2 SMNVEV (reference sequence). Written as DNA, the CDR3 is TGTGCCAGCAGTTTAGTCAAACCGGGACTAGTCTTACAGAGCACCGGGGAGCTGTTTTTT. As protein: CASSLVKPGLVLQSTGELFF.

The V and J genes are TRBV7-2 and TRBJ1-2, with D possibly being TRBD1 (5 bases). The length of the CDR3 is 13 residues. Germline CDR1 SGHTA, CDR2 FQGNSA. With 3 bases removed from V and 5 bases from J, the gap between germline ends came to 10 bases. As DNA, the CDR3 is TGTGCCAGCAGCTTTGGGGCTCCTTATGGCTACACCTTC. The encoded protein is CASSFGAPYGYTF.

V usage is TRBV5-1 and J usage is TRBJ2-2, with D tentatively TRBD1 (6 bases). V was pared by 3 bases and J by 0 bases, with 18 bases between. CDR1 is SGHRS and CDR2 is YFSETQ in the germline V gene. The CDR3 extends over 18 amino acids. The CDR3 region is CASSSGTPFGPNTGELFF. For the CDR3, the DNA is TGCGCCAGCAGCTCCGGGACACCCTTTGGCCCGAACACCGGGGAGCTGTTTTTT.

The rearrangement uses TRBV7-2 and TRBJ2-7; 7 positions match TRBD2. Per germline, CDR1 SGHTA and CDR2 FQGNSA. Trimming cost V 1 base and J 4 bases; bases outside gene matches: 10. This CDR3 comprises 16 residues. CDR3 sequence: CASSLVSLAAPYEQYV. The CDR3, as DNA: TGTGCCAGCAGCTTAGTGAGTCTAGCGGCCCCTTACGAGCAGTACGTC.

The rearrangement uses TRBV10-2 and TRBJ1-1; TRBD1 aligns across 8 bases. Germline CDR1 WSHSY, CDR2 SAAADI. The CDR3 has 13 amino acids. J was trimmed by 5 bases and V by 7 bases; bases with no gene match: 6. This chain's CDR3 is CASTIHRGTEAFF. CDR3 sequence (DNA): TGCGCCAGCACCATCCACAGGGGGACTGAAGCTTTCTTT.

V and J are TRBV10-3 and TRBJ2-5; 8 positions agree with TRBD2. CDR1 is ENHRY and CDR2 is SYGVKD in the germline V gene. The CDR3 sequence is 15 residues long. Unmatched junction bases numbered 8, after V lost 3 bases and J lost 5 bases. In DNA form, the CDR3 reads TGTGCCATCAGTGACGACGGGGGGGCTTCCGAGACCCAGTACTTC. It codes for CAISDDGGASETQYF.

The rearrangement uses TRBV10-2 and TRBJ1-1; D is uncertain. The CDR3 totals 13 residues. Germline V gene sequence: CDR1 WSHSY, CDR2 SAAADI. Trimming pared 6 bases from V and 1 base from J, leaving 9 bases between. CDR3 amino acids: CASSRDWNTEAFF. The DNA for the CDR3 is TGCGCCAGCAGCCGCGACTGGAACACTGAAGCTTTCTTT.

In this sample, this clone turned up a few times. The chain uses TRBV18 and TRBJ2-7; D might be TRBD1 (6 bases). Germline CDR1 reads KGHSH; CDR2 reads LQKENI. Trimming removed 4 bases at V and 4 bases at J, with 8 bases between. The CDR3 runs 12 residues. CDR3 bases: TGTGCCAGCTCACACAGGGAATACGAGCAGTACTTC. Translation: CASSHREYEQYF. Complete variable domain (other parts from reference TRBV18 and TRBJ2-7): NAGVMQNPRHLVRRRGQEARLRCSPMKGHSHVYWYRQLPEEGLKFMVYLQKENIIDESGMPKERFSAEFPKEGPSILRIQQVVRGDSAAYFCASSHREYEQYFGPGTRLTVT.

This rearrangement joins TRBV11-3 to TRBJ2-7; 8 bases align to TRBD1. Germline V gives CDR1 SGHNT, CDR2 YENEEA. With 5 bases clipped from V and 5 bases from J, the junction kept 11 bases outside the gene matches. The CDR3 runs to 15 residues. This CDR3 is CASSRTGFQPHEQYV. CDR3 in DNA: TGTGCCAGCAGCCGGACAGGGTTCCAACCCCACGAGCAGTACGTC.

The chain carries TRBV24-1 and TRBJ2-2, with TRBD2 as a possible D gene (6 bases). Germline CDR1 is KGHDR and CDR2 is SFDVKD. This CDR3 contains 14 residues. The V and J ends lost 6 bases and 4 bases respectively, with 11 bases between them. CDR3 nucleotides: TGTGCCACCAGTCCCGCGGGGACCACCGGGGAGCTGTTTTTT. Translated, it gives CATSPAGTTGELFF.

The chain is built from TRBV4-3 and TRBJ2-3; 8 bases map to TRBD1. CDR1 and CDR2 (germline): LGHNA, YSLEER. Germline trimming cut 1 base from V and 3 bases from J; bases unmatched to any gene: 6. The CDR3 has 16 amino acids. CDR3 DNA sequence: TGCGCCAGCAGCCAAGGACCAGGGGGCATGACAGATACGCAGTATTTT. This sequence encodes CASSQGPGGMTDTQYF.

CDR3 DNA: TGTGCCAGCAGCTTAGATGGACAGGGGGCCGCTAATGAAAAACTGTTTTTT. Amino acid sequence: CASSLDGQGAANEKLFF. The chain carries TRBV27 and TRBJ1-4; 11 bases fit TRBD1. The CDR3 totals 17 residues. The V gene end was trimmed by 6 bases and the J gene end by 3 bases; junction bases not matched to a gene: 9. Germline assignment: CDR1 MNHEY and CDR2 SMNVEV (reference sequence).

The rearrangement uses TRBV5-8 and TRBJ1-2, with 7 bases fitting TRBD1. With V trimmed by 4 bases and J by 4 bases, 4 bases remained unmatched. The CDR3 is 13 amino acids. Germline values: CDR1 SGHTS, CDR2 YDEGEE. The CDR3 protein is CASSLDRFYGYTF. CDR3 nucleotide sequence: TGTGCCAGCAGCCTGGACAGGTTCTATGGCTACACCTTC.